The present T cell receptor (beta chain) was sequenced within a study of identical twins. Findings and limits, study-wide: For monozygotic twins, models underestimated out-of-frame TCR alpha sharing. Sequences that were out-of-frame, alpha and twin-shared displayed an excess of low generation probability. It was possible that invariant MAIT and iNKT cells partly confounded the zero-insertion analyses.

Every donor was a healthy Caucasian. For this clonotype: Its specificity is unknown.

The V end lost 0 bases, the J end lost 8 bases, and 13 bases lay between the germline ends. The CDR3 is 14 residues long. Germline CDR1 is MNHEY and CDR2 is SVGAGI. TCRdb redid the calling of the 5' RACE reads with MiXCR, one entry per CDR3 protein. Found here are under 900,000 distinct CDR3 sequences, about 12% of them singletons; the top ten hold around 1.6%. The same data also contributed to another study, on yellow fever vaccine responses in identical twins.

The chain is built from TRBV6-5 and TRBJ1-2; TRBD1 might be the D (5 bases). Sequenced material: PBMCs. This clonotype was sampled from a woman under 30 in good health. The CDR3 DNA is TGTGCCAGCAGTTACTCGAGGCAGGGAAGCGGCTACACCTTC. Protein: CASSYSRQGSGYTF.